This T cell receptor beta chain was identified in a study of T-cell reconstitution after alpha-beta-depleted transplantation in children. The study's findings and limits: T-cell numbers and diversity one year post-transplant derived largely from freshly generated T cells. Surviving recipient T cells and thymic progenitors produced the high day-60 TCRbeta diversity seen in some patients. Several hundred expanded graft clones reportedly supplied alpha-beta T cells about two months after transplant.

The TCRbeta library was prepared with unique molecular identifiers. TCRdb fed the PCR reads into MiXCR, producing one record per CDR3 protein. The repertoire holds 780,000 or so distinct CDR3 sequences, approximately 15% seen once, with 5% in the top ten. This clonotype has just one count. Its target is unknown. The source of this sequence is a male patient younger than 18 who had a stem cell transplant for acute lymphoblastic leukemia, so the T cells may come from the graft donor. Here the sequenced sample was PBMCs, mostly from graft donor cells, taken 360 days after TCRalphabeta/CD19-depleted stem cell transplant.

The CDR3 here is CASSLVKGKTRGERAFF. CDR3 bases: TGCGCCAGCAGCTTGGTAAAGGGAAAAACTAGGGGCGAACGGGCTTTCTTT. The rearrangement links TRBV5-1 to TRBJ1-1; weak D call: TRBD1 (5 bases). V gave up 0 bases and J gave up 11 bases, with 26 bases separating them. The CDR3 is made up of 17 amino acids. Germline V gives CDR1 SGHRS, CDR2 YFSETQ.